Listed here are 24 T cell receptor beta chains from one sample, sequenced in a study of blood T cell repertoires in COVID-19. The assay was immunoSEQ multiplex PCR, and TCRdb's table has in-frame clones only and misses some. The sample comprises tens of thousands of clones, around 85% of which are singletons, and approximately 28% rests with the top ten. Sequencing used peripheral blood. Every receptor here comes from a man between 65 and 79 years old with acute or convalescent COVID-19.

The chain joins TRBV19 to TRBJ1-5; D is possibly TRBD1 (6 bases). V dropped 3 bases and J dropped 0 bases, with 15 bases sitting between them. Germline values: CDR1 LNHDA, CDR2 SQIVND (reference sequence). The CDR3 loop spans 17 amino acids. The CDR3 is CASSMRAGGPSNQPQHF. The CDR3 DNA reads TGTGCCAGTAGTATGCGGGCGGGGGGGCCTAGCAATCAGCCCCAGCATTTT.

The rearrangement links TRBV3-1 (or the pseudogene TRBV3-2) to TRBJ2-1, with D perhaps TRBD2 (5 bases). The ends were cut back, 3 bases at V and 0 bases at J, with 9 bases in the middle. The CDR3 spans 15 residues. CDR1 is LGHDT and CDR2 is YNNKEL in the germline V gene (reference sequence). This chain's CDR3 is CASSHSGGSYNEQFF. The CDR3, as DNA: TGTGCCAGCAGCCACAGCGGAGGCTCCTACAATGAGCAGTTCTTC.

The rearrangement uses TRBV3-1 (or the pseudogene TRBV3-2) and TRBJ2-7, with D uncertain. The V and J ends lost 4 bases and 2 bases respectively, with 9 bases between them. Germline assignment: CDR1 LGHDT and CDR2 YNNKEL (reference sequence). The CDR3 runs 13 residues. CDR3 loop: CASSRAPPYEQYF. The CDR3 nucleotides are TGTGCCAGCAGCCGCGCCCCCCCCTACGAGCAGTACTTC.

CDR3 protein: CASSLTGLSGNTIYF. The DNA for the CDR3 is TGTGCCAGCAGCTTAACAGGGTTGTCTGGAAACACCATATATTTT. The chain uses TRBV7-2 and TRBJ1-3, with D possibly being TRBD1 (6 bases). The V and J ends lost 2 bases and 1 base respectively, with 9 bases between them. This CDR3 comprises 15 residues. In germline, CDR1 is SGHTA, CDR2 FQGNSA.

The CDR3 is CASSQDTGGPANEQFF. The DNA of the CDR3 is TGTGCCAGCAGCCAAGATACGGGAGGACCCGCCAATGAGCAGTTCTTC. V is TRBV4-2 and J is TRBJ2-1, with 7 bases fitting TRBD2. This CDR3 contains 16 residues. Germline values: CDR1 LGHNA, CDR2 YNFKEQ. V lost 0 bases to trimming and J lost 6 bases; unmatched junction nucleotides: 8.

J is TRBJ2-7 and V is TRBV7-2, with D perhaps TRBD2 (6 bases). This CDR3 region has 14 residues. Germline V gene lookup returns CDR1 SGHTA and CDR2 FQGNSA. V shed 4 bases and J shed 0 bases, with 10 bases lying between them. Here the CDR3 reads CASSSQRVSYEQYF. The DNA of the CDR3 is TGTGCCAGCAGCTCCCAGCGGGTCTCCTACGAGCAGTACTTC.

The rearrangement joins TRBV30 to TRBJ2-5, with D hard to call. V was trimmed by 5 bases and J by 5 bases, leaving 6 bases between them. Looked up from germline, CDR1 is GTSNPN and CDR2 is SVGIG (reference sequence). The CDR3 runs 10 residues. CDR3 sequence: CAWGRETQYF. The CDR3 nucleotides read TGTGCCTGGGGCCGGGAGACCCAGTACTTC.

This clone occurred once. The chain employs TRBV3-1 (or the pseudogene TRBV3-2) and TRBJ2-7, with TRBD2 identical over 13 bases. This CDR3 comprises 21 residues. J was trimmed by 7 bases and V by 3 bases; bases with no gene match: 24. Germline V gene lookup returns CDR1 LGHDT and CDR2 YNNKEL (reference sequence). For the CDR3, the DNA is TGTGCCAGCAGCCACCCCGCTTACCCCGGGACTAGCGGGACGACTACGAGGGAGCAGTACTTC. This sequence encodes CASSHPAYPGTSGTTTREQYF.

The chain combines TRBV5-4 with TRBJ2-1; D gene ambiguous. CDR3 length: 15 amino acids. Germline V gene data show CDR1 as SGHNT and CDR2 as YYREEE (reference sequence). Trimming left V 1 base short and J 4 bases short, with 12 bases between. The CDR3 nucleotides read TGTGCCAGCAGCTTGCCTGGTCAGATATACAATGAGCAGTTCTTC. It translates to CASSLPGQIYNEQFF.

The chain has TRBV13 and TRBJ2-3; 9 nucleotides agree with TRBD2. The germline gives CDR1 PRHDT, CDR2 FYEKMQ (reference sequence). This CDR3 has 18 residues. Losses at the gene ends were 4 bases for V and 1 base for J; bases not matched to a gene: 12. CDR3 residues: CASSSRGSGSRGTDTQYF. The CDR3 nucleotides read TGTGCCAGCAGCTCCCGGGGTAGCGGGAGCCGAGGCACAGATACGCAGTATTTT.

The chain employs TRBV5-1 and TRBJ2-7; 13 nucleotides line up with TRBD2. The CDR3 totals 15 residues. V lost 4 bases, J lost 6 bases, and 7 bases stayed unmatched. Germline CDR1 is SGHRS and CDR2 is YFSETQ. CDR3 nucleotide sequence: TGCGCCAGCAGCCCGCGGACTAGCGGGAGCGGCGAGCAGTACTTC. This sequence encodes CASSPRTSGSGEQYF.

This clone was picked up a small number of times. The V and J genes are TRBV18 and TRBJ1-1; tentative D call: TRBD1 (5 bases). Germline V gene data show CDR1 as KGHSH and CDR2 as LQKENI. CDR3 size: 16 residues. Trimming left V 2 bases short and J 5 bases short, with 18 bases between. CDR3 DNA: TGTGCCAGCTCACCAGGAGCAGCCAGGGTGGCGACTGAAGCTTTCTTT. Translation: CASSPGAARVATEAFF. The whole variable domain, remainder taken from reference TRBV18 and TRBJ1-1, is NAGVMQNPRHLVRRRGQEARLRCSPMKGHSHVYWYRQLPEEGLKFMVYLQKENIIDESGMPKERFSAEFPKEGPSILRIQQVVRGDSAAYFCASSPGAARVATEAFFGQGTRLTVV.

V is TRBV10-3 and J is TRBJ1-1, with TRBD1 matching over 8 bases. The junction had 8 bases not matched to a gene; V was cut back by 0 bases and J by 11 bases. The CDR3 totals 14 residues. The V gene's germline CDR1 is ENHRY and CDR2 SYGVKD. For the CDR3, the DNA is TGTGCCATCAGTGAGTCGGGAGACAGGGGTTGGGCTTTCTTT. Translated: CAISESGDRGWAFF.

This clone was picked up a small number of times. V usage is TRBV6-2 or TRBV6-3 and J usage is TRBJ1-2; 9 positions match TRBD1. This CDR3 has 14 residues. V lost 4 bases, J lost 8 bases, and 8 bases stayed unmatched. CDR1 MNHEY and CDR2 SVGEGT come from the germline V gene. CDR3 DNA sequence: TGTGCCAGCAGTTTCGGACAGGGGCGTGGAGGCTACACCTTC. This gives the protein CASSFGQGRGGYTF.

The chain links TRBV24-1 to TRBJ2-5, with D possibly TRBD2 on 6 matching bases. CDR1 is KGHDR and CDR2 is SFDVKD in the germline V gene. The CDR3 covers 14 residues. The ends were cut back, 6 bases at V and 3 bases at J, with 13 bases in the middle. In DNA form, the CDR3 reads TGTGCCACCAGTATGGGCGGGGTAGAAGAGACCCAGTACTTC. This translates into CATSMGGVEETQYF.

The CDR3 is CASSQVSGGTGTGELFF. CDR3 in DNA: TGTGCCAGCAGCCAAGTATCAGGGGGGACGGGGACCGGGGAGCTGTTTTTT. This chain links TRBV3-1 (or the pseudogene TRBV3-2) with TRBJ2-2, with D possibly matching TRBD1 (7 bases). Trimming cost V 1 base and J 5 bases, with 17 bases left between them. The length of the CDR3 is 17 residues. Germline V gives CDR1 LGHDT, CDR2 YNNKEL (reference sequence).

CDR3 in amino acids: CASSSRGKRGKSYNEQFF. CDR3 nucleotides: TGTGCCAGCAGTTCAAGAGGCAAGCGGGGAAAGTCCTACAATGAGCAGTTCTTC. The chain carries TRBV27 and TRBJ2-1; 7 nucleotides match TRBD2. CDR3 length: 18 residues. The V gene end was trimmed by 4 bases and the J gene end by 1 base; junction bases not matched to a gene: 13. From germline, CDR1 is MNHEY and CDR2 SMNVEV (reference sequence).

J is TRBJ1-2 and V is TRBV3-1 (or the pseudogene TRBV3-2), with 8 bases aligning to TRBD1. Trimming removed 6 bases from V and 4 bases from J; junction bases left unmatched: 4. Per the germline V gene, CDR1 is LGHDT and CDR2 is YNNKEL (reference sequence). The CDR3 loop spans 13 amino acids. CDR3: CASSRDRPYGYTF. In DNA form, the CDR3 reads TGTGCCAGCAGTCGGGACAGGCCCTATGGCTACACCTTC.

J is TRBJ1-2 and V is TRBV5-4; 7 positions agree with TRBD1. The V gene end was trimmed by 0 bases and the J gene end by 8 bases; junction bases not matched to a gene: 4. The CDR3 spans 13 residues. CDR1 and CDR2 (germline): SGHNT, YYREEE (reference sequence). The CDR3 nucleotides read TGTGCCAGCAGCTTGGGACAGGGATCCGGCTACACCTTC. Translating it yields CASSLGQGSGYTF.

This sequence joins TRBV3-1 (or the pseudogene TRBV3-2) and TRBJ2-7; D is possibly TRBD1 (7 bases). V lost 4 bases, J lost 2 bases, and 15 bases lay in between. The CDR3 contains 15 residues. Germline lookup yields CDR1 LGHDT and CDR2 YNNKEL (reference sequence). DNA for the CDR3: TGTGCCAGCAGCCCAGGGGGGAGGCCCACCTACGAGCAGTACTTC. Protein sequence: CASSPGGRPTYEQYF.

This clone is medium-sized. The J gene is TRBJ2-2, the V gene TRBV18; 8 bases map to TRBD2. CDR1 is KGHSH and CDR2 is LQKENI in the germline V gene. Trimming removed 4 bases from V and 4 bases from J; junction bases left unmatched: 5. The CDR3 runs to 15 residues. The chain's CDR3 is CASSLGTRSTGELFF. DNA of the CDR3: TGTGCCAGCTCACTGGGGACTAGGAGCACCGGGGAGCTGTTTTTT.

In nucleotides, the CDR3 is TGTGCCAGCAGCTTAGCGGGACAGGGGAACACTGAAGCTTTCTTT. Amino acid sequence: CASSLAGQGNTEAFF. The V gene is TRBV7-2, the J gene TRBJ1-1, with 9 bases identical to TRBD1. V was clipped by 0 bases and J by 1 base; unmatched bases: 0. The CDR3 sequence is 15 residues long. Germline CDR1 SGHTA, CDR2 FQGNSA.

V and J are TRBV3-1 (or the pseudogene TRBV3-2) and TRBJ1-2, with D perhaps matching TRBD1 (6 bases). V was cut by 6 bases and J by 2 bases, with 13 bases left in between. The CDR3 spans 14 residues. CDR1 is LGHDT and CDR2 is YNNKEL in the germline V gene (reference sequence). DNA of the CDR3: TGTGCCAGCAGTCACAGGGAGAGGAACTATGGCTACACCTTC. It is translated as CASSHRERNYGYTF.

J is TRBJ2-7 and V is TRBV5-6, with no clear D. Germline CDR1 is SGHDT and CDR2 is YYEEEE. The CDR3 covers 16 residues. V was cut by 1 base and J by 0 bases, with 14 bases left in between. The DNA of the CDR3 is TGTGCCAGCAGCTTGTACGCAGGTGGCTTCTCCTACGAGCAGTACTTC. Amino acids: CASSLYAGGFSYEQYF.